Below are 6 T cell receptor beta chains sequenced from a single sample in a study of CD8 T cells in ankylosing spondylitis (dated by TCRdb to 2017 to 2019). Libraries came from 5' RACE. The sequencing machine was an Illumina HiSeq 2500. TCRdb's own reprocessing of the public reads used fastp at Q25 and MiXCR and kept productive beta chains. Every CDR3 protein is listed once, alongside the most common genes and DNA of its rows. The sample table contains some 350,000 distinct CDR3 sequences; only one count was recorded for roughly 15% of them. The ten most abundant clones make up approximately 0.99% of the sample. The sequencing input was blood, either unsorted or a sorted T cell fraction (not recorded which). The receptors here all came from a male donor with ankylosing spondylitis or in good health (not recorded which).

This clonotype was counted only a few times. The junction differs from germline at one of its ends, possibly a read error. V usage is TRBV3-1 and J usage is TRBJ2-7; TRBD2 matches at 7 bases. In germline, CDR1 is LGHDT, CDR2 YNNKEL (reference sequence). The CDR3 loop spans 17 amino acids. The CDR3: CASTQDPAGTFLFEQYF. For the CDR3, the DNA is TGTGCCAGCACCCAAGATCCAGCGGGGACGTTTCTTTTCGAGCAGTACTTC.

The V and J genes are TRBV5-1 and TRBJ2-7; 9 bases map to TRBD1. Per germline, CDR1 SGHRS and CDR2 YFSETQ. Trimming removed 2 bases from V and 5 bases from J; junction bases left unmatched: 5. CDR3 length: 14 residues. This chain's CDR3 is CASSFGTGTHEQYF. CDR3 DNA sequence: TGCGCCAGCAGCTTTGGGACAGGGACCCACGAGCAGTACTTC.

This clonotype was found a few times. The V and J genes are TRBV29-1 and TRBJ1-5; 7 positions agree with TRBD1. Germline assignment: CDR1 SQVTM and CDR2 ANQGSEA. This CDR3 is built from 15 residues. V dropped 6 bases and J dropped 1; count of bases not matched to a gene: 9. DNA of the CDR3: TGCAGCGTCAGGACAGGCGGAGGGAGCAATCAGCCCCAGCATTTT. It is translated as CSVRTGGGSNQPQHF.

This chain joins TRBV20-1 and TRBJ1-4; tentatively, D is TRBD1 (6 bases). The CDR3 runs 12 residues. V lost 2 bases to trimming and J lost 10 bases, with 11 bases between them. Germline loops: CDR1 DFQATT, CDR2 SNEGSKA (reference sequence). The CDR3 DNA is TGCAGTGCTAGATTTGGGGACACAAAACTGTTTTTT. This gives the protein CSARFGDTKLFF.

There are a few counts of this clonotype. This chain links TRBV5-1 with TRBJ1-5, with a tentative D call TRBD1 (5 bases). CDR3 size: 14 residues. CDR1 and CDR2 from the germline V gene are SGHRS and YFSETQ. The ends were cut back, 5 bases at V and 0 bases at J, with 9 bases in the middle. CDR3 sequence (DNA): TGCGCCAGCAGTGAAGGGGATAGCAATCAGCCCCAGCATTTT. Its translation: CASSEGDSNQPQHF.

The chain employs TRBV6-5 and TRBJ2-6; no reliable D call. The CDR3 runs to 18 residues. The germline V and J ends were trimmed by 0 bases and 0 bases, with 12 bases remaining between them. The germline gives CDR1 MNHEY, CDR2 SVGAGI. CDR3: CASSYSWAGYSGANVLTF. CDR3 DNA sequence: TGTGCCAGCAGTTACTCGTGGGCAGGCTACTCTGGGGCCAACGTCCTGACTTTC.